The 15 T cell receptor beta chains reported below all come from one sample, sequenced in a study of blood T cell repertoires in COVID-19. Sequenced by immunoSEQ multiplex PCR; TCRdb stores in-frame clones only, minus some. The data contain approximately 130,000 clones, 88% of them seen just once; the ten biggest clones take up less than 2%. The sample taken for sequencing was peripheral blood. Receptors originate from a human donor in a cohort sampled during active COVID-19.

This clone has only one observation. The chain links TRBV18 to TRBJ2-6, with TRBD1 matching 8 bases. Germline values: CDR1 KGHSH, CDR2 LQKENI. This CDR3 spans 17 amino acids. The V and J ends lost 0 bases and 0 bases, in that order; junction bases with no gene match: 1. CDR3 coding DNA: TGTGCCAGCTCACCACCGGGACAGGACTCTGGGGCCAACGTCCTGACTTTC. Translation gives CASSPPGQDSGANVLTF.

The chain uses TRBV11-2 and TRBJ2-3, with unresolved D. The CDR3 totals 13 residues. The V and J ends lost 4 bases and 2 bases respectively, with 7 bases between them. CDR1 is SGHAT, CDR2 FQNNGV, per germline. CDR3 coding DNA: TGTGCCAGCAGCTCCCCCTCCACAGATACGCAGTATTTT. This gives the protein CASSSPSTDTQYF.

This clone appeared many times. This rearrangement joins TRBV20-1 to TRBJ2-7; TRBD1 is a possible D gene (6 bases). Germline CDR1 reads DFQATT; CDR2 reads SNEGSKA (reference sequence). V was trimmed by 3 bases and J by 0 bases, leaving 18 bases between them. This CDR3 region has 16 residues. The CDR3 bases are TGCAGTGCTAGTCCAACTGGGACACCAGCCTCCTACGAGCAGTACTTC. Amino acid sequence: CSASPTGTPASYEQYF.

The gene calls are TRBV2 and TRBJ1-1; possibly TRBD1 for D (6 bases). With 8 bases removed from V and 7 bases from J, the gap between germline ends came to 14 bases. This CDR3 spans 12 amino acids. From germline, CDR1 is SNHLY and CDR2 FYNNEI. As DNA, the CDR3 is TGTGCCAGCGAAACAGGGTCTAGTGAAGCTTTCTTT. The encoded protein is CASETGSSEAFF.

The chain combines TRBV2 with TRBJ2-3; 14 positions match TRBD2. The CDR3 spans 16 residues. Unmatched junction bases numbered 3, after V lost 4 bases and J lost 3 bases. Per germline, CDR1 SNHLY and CDR2 FYNNEI. The CDR3 DNA reads TGTGCCAGCAGTGCAGGGACTAGCGGGAGAACAGATACGCAGTATTTT. This sequence encodes CASSAGTSGRTDTQYF.

The rearrangement uses TRBV10-3 and TRBJ1-4, with 9 bases fitting TRBD1. The V segment lost 10 bases and the J segment 8 bases; nucleotides outside the gene matches: 11. The CDR3 sequence is 14 residues long. Germline assignment: CDR1 ENHRY and CDR2 SYGVKD. DNA for the CDR3: TGTGCCACAATGAACAGGGGGCTGGGGGAAAAACTGTTTTTT. It codes for CATMNRGLGEKLFF.

The CDR3 protein is CASSPRTGALSGANVLTF. The CDR3 DNA reads TGTGCCAGCAGTCCAAGGACAGGGGCTTTGTCTGGGGCCAACGTCCTGACTTTC. The chain recombines TRBV27 with TRBJ2-6; 9 bases line up with TRBD1. The CDR3 sequence is 18 residues long. The V and J ends lost 5 bases and 1 base, in that order; junction bases with no gene match: 9. Germline V gives CDR1 MNHEY, CDR2 SMNVEV (reference sequence). The full variable domain, completed using reference TRBV27 and TRBJ2-6, is EAQVTQNPRYLITVTGKKLTVTCSQNMNHEYMSWYRQDPGLGLRQIYYSMNVEVTDKGDVPEGYKVSRKEKRNFPLILESPSPNQTSLYFCASSPRTGALSGANVLTFGAGSRLTVL.

The J gene is TRBJ1-2, the V gene TRBV20-1; D ambiguous. Germline V lookup: CDR1 DFQATT, CDR2 SNEGSKA (reference sequence). The CDR3 extends over 10 amino acids. The V gene lost 3 bases and the J gene lost 4 bases, with 3 bases spanning the gap. The CDR3 DNA sequence: TGCAGTGCTAGCAGCTATGGCTACACCTTC. It translates to CSASSYGYTF.

The chain couples TRBV7-9 to TRBJ2-5; D unresolved. The CDR3 contains 16 residues. Germline CDR1 SEHNR, CDR2 FQNEAQ (reference sequence). Trimming left V 5 bases short and J 2 bases short, with 18 bases between. Written as DNA, the CDR3 is TGTGCCAGCAGCACCAGCCCCGGAGAGCGACAAGAGACCCAGTACTTC. This gives the protein CASSTSPGERQETQYF.

The chain recombines TRBV2 with TRBJ2-7, with a possible D match to TRBD2 (6 bases). CDR1 and CDR2 from the germline V gene are SNHLY and FYNNEI. Trimming left V 6 bases short and J 7 bases short, with 13 bases between. CDR3 length equals 12 residues. DNA of the CDR3: TGTGCCAGCAGAGCGCCCGCGGGGGAGCAGTACTTC. It codes for CASRAPAGEQYF. Based on the CDR3 plus reference TRBV2 and TRBJ2-7, the full variable domain is EPEVTQTPSHQVTQMGQEVILRCVPISNHLYFYWYRQILGQKVEFLVSFYNNEISEKSEIFDDQFSVERPDGSNFTLKIRSTKLEDSAMYFCASRAPAGEQYFGPGTRLTVT.

V is TRBV5-1 and J is TRBJ2-1, with 11 bases lining up with TRBD2. Looked up from germline, CDR1 is SGHRS and CDR2 is YFSETQ. J was trimmed by 6 bases and V by 4 bases; bases with no gene match: 6. The CDR3 is made up of 15 amino acids. This chain's CDR3 is CASSASGLAVNEQFF. Written as DNA, the CDR3 is TGCGCCAGCAGCGCGTCGGGACTAGCGGTCAATGAGCAGTTCTTC.

This clone appeared once. The chain has TRBV15 and TRBJ2-7, with 10 bases lining up with TRBD2. The CDR3 is made up of 18 amino acids. Germline lookup yields CDR1 LNHNV and CDR2 YYDKDF (reference sequence). V shed 0 bases, J shed 0 bases, and the junction held 8 bases outside the gene matches. CDR3 sequence (DNA): TGTGCCACCAGCAGAGATCCACTAGCGGGAATACTCTCCTACGAGCAGTACTTC. Translating it yields CATSRDPLAGILSYEQYF.

This chain uses TRBV2 with TRBJ2-1; the D is unclear. V was shortened by 7 bases and J by 3 bases, with 13 bases between the two germline ends. Germline CDR1 and CDR2: SNHLY and FYNNEI. The CDR3 has 14 amino acids. This CDR3 reads CASTPRVNYNEQFF. In nucleotides, the CDR3 is TGTGCCAGCACTCCCCGGGTAAACTACAATGAGCAGTTCTTC.

This clone has more than one count but fewer than ten. The chain combines TRBV28 with TRBJ1-6; 9 bases are shared with TRBD1. Germline V gives CDR1 MDHEN, CDR2 SYDVKM. The CDR3 runs to 17 residues. Trimming removed 5 bases from V and 5 bases from J; junction bases left unmatched: 10. CDR3 nucleotides: TGTGCCAGCAGTACCTACGAACAGGGGGCAGATAATTCACCCCTCCACTTT. As protein: CASSTYEQGADNSPLHF.

The chain links TRBV3-1 (or the pseudogene TRBV3-2) to TRBJ1-4, with 7 positions matching TRBD1. Germline-derived CDR1 and CDR2 are LGHDT and YNNKEL (reference sequence). The CDR3 loop spans 15 amino acids. V lost 4 bases and J lost 7; bases outside the gene matches: 9. The CDR3 protein is CASSRPTGVVEKLFF. The CDR3 nucleotides read TGTGCCAGCAGCCGCCCTACAGGGGTTGTTGAAAAACTGTTTTTT.